A single sample is the source of the 23 T cell receptor beta chains below, sequenced in a study of blood T cells in healthy people across ages. Next came a second PCR, run for about 6 to 11 cycles, which used a sample-barcoded 5' primer along with a J-beta primer mix. TCRdb recomputed calls from the 5' RACE reads with MiXCR, one row per CDR3 protein. Counted here are around 1.5 million distinct CDR3 sequences, roughly 64% occurring once; the ten biggest clones make up 6.7%. Sequenced material: blood. These receptors came from a man aged 18 to 30 in good health.

V and J are TRBV7-9 and TRBJ2-4; D might be TRBD1 (6 bases). Germline V CDR1 and CDR2: SEHNR, FQNEAQ (reference sequence). The ends were cut back, 5 bases at V and 5 bases at J, with 7 bases in the middle. This CDR3 has 12 residues. CDR3 residues: CASSHRENIQYF. In nucleotides, the CDR3 is TGTGCCAGCAGCCACAGGGAAAACATTCAGTACTTC.

The CDR3: CAISGQGKTEAFF. In nucleotides, the CDR3 is TGTGCCATCAGCGGACAGGGAAAGACTGAAGCTTTCTTT. The chain uses TRBV10-3 and TRBJ1-1, with 8 nucleotides matching TRBD1. The V and J ends lost 6 bases and 5 bases, in that order; junction bases with no gene match: 5. This CDR3 region has 13 residues. Germline CDR1 and CDR2: ENHRY and SYGVKD.

The chain employs TRBV2 and TRBJ1-2; TRBD1 agrees at 7 bases. Trimming at V came to 1 base and at J to 4 bases, leaving 6 bases not matched to a gene. CDR1 and CDR2 (germline): SNHLY, FYNNEI. CDR3 size: 15 residues. CDR3 in amino acids: CASSEGGTAAYGYTF. The DNA of the CDR3 is TGTGCCAGCAGTGAAGGGGGGACAGCCGCCTATGGCTACACCTTC.

The rearrangement joins TRBV20-1 to TRBJ1-1; D call uncertain. Germline lookup yields CDR1 DFQATT and CDR2 SNEGSKA (reference sequence). The CDR3 spans 12 residues. Trimming pared 3 bases from V and 8 bases from J, leaving 13 bases between. This CDR3 is CSARRRFSEAFF. CDR3 DNA sequence: TGCAGTGCTAGGCGGAGGTTCTCGGAAGCTTTCTTT.

The CDR3 DNA follows: TGCAGCGTTGGGGTCGGCGGTAATGAGCAGTTCTTC. Translating it yields CSVGVGGNEQFF. This chain connects TRBV29-1 to TRBJ2-1; D is undetermined. The V end lost 4 bases, the J end lost 7 bases, and 11 bases lay between the germline ends. CDR3 length equals 12 residues. Germline CDR1 SQVTM, CDR2 ANQGSEA.

This clonotype was detected only a few times. The V gene is TRBV12-3 or TRBV12-4, the J gene TRBJ2-3; D may match TRBD1 or TRBD2 (5 bases each). The CDR3 extends over 13 amino acids. The germline V and J ends were trimmed by 3 bases and 5 bases, with 9 bases remaining between them. CDR3 protein: CASSFAGRDTQYF. In DNA form, the CDR3 reads TGTGCCAGCAGTTTTGCAGGGAGAGATACGCAGTATTTT.

About this clonotype: This may be a read error: a much more frequent sequence differs by one nucleotide. The chain links TRBV29-1 to TRBJ2-7, with 8 bases matching TRBD1. CDR1 SQVTM and CDR2 ANQGSEA come from the germline V gene. This CDR3 has 12 residues. The CDR3 spells CSIEDRGYEQYF. CDR3 coding DNA: TGCAGCATTGAAGACAGGGGCTACGAGCAGTACTTC.

As regards this clonotype: A much larger clone differs from this one at a single base, so this may be a read error. The J gene is TRBJ2-7, the V gene TRBV29-1, with TRBD2 identical over 8 bases. Matching the DNA end better, TRBJ2-5 makes the J call doubtful. This CDR3 has 14 residues. Germline CDR1 reads SQVTM; CDR2 reads ANQGSEA. CDR3 protein: CSVRDTGRGETQYF. CDR3 sequence (DNA): TGCAGCGTTCGGGACACCGGGAGGGGGGAGACCCAGTACTTC.

This clonotype was detected a few times. V gene TRBV20-1 combines with J gene TRBJ1-1; D perhaps matches TRBD1 (6 bases). The CDR3 sequence is 16 residues long. Germline loops: CDR1 DFQATT, CDR2 SNEGSKA (reference sequence). Trimming took 3 bases from V and 1 from J, leaving 18 bases between them. CDR3 sequence reads: CSASGDTSFPNTEAFF. CDR3 nucleotide sequence: TGCAGTGCTAGCGGGGACACAAGTTTTCCGAACACTGAAGCTTTCTTT.

This chain uses TRBV27 with TRBJ2-7; the D call may be TRBD1 or TRBD2 (6 bases each). This CDR3 is built from 16 residues. Deletions cut 5 bases from V and 7 bases from J, with 24 bases between. CDR1 and CDR2 from the germline V gene are MNHEY and SMNVEV (reference sequence). DNA for the CDR3: TGTGCCAGCAGTCCCAGGGGCGGGAACTCCTACAATGAGCAGTACTTC. This gives the protein CASSPRGGNSYNEQYF.

This clonotype turned up a few times. The genes are TRBV2 and TRBJ2-6; 7 bases match TRBD1. V lost 1 base and J lost 3; bases outside the gene matches: 9. CDR1 is SNHLY and CDR2 is FYNNEI in the germline V gene. The CDR3 runs to 18 residues. CDR3 nucleotide sequence: TGTGCCAGCAGTGAAGTCCAAGGGGGCGCGTATGGGGCCAACGTCCTGACTTTC. It yields the protein CASSEVQGGAYGANVLTF.

The V call is TRBV29-1, the J call TRBJ2-1; either TRBD1 or TRBD2 may fit D (6 bases each). The V end was cut by 3 bases, the J end by 2 bases, with 14 bases between. Germline V gives CDR1 SQVTM, CDR2 ANQGSEA. The CDR3 sequence is 15 residues long. The CDR3 DNA follows: TGCAGCGTTGACAAGGGGGGCGGGACCTACAATGAGCAGTTCTTC. Its translation: CSVDKGGGTYNEQFF.

The V call is TRBV11-2, the J call TRBJ2-4, with D uncertain. The J call is in doubt because the DNA end fits TRBJ2-5 better. Germline CDR1 is SGHAT and CDR2 is FQNNGV. This CDR3 region has 13 residues. CDR3 protein: CASSFSTVETQYF. The CDR3 nucleotides read TGTGCCAGCAGCTTCTCGACGGTGGAGACCCAGTACTTC.

The chain couples TRBV7-9 to TRBJ2-6, with D uncertain. Germline V gives CDR1 SEHNR, CDR2 FQNEAQ (reference sequence). This CDR3 contains 15 residues. Trimming left V 3 bases short and J 7 bases short, with 13 bases between. The CDR3, as DNA: TGTGCCAGCAGCTTGTTCCTAATGCCCGCCAACGTCCTGACTTTC. This encodes CASSLFLMPANVLTF.

This clonotype occurred a few times. The J gene is TRBJ2-7, the V gene TRBV6-6; 10 bases map to TRBD2. The CDR3 is 14 amino acids. With 6 bases clipped from V and 5 bases from J, the junction kept 7 bases outside the gene matches. Germline CDR1 is MNHNY and CDR2 is SVGAGI (reference sequence). This chain's CDR3 is CASSSLAGEDEQYF. CDR3 in DNA: TGTGCCAGCAGCAGCCTAGCGGGAGAAGACGAGCAGTACTTC.

This clonotype was recorded only once. The chain uses TRBV20-1 and TRBJ1-1, with TRBD1 identical over 7 bases. Germline-derived CDR1 and CDR2 are DFQATT and SNEGSKA (reference sequence). Trimming removed 3 bases from V and 4 bases from J; junction bases left unmatched: 5. The CDR3 is 13 residues long. CDR3 bases: TGCAGTGCTAGGGAACAGGGGATCACTGAAGCTTTCTTT. This sequence encodes CSAREQGITEAFF.

The chain joins TRBV4-2 to TRBJ2-1; 12 nucleotides align to TRBD2. With 5 bases clipped from V and 9 bases from J, the junction kept 8 bases outside the gene matches. Germline V lookup: CDR1 LGHNA, CDR2 YNFKEQ. This CDR3 contains 15 residues. The CDR3 loop is CASSAASGGAPEQFF. DNA for the CDR3: TGTGCCAGCAGCGCAGCTAGCGGGGGGGCCCCTGAGCAGTTCTTC.

This clonotype was seen a few times. The chain recombines TRBV27 with TRBJ1-1; tentatively, D is TRBD1 (5 bases). The CDR3 sequence is 16 residues long. The germline gives CDR1 MNHEY, CDR2 SMNVEV (reference sequence). The V end was cut by 4 bases, the J end by 0 bases, with 15 bases between. This CDR3 is CASSSNLRALNTEAFF. The CDR3 nucleotides are TGTGCCAGCAGTTCCAACCTCAGGGCCCTGAACACTGAAGCTTTCTTT.

This sequence joins TRBV28 and TRBJ1-1, with D possibly matching TRBD1 (5 bases). The CDR3 is 15 residues long. V lost 5 bases and J 1 base, leaving 14 bases between the germline ends. CDR1 is MDHEN, CDR2 SYDVKM, per germline. The CDR3 is CASSPIQASNTEAFF. The CDR3 DNA is TGTGCCAGCAGTCCGATACAGGCTTCGAACACTGAAGCTTTCTTT.

J is TRBJ2-1 and V is TRBV5-1, with D possibly TRBD1 on 5 matching bases. This CDR3 region has 14 residues. Trimming took off 0 bases at V and 5 bases at J, with 9 bases between the two ends. CDR1 and CDR2 (germline): SGHRS, YFSETQ. CDR3 loop: CASSLAQVNNEQFF. CDR3 nucleotide sequence: TGCGCCAGCAGCTTGGCACAGGTCAACAATGAGCAGTTCTTC.

The chain uses TRBV4-2 and TRBJ2-7, with D hard to call. The V gene's germline CDR1 is LGHNA and CDR2 YNFKEQ. The germline V and J ends were trimmed by 5 bases and 4 bases, with 9 bases remaining between them. This CDR3 is 12 amino acids long. This CDR3 reads CASSSNLYEQYF. CDR3 nucleotides: TGTGCCAGCAGCTCTAATTTGTACGAGCAGTACTTC.

The chain joins TRBV12-3 or TRBV12-4 to TRBJ2-7; D remains ambiguous. V was shortened by 6 bases and J by 6 bases, with 9 bases between the two germline ends. The CDR3 has 11 residues. As DNA, the CDR3 is TGTGCCAGCAGCTCCTCCCTCGAGCAGTACTTC. This codes for CASSSSLEQYF.

The chain employs TRBV7-2 and TRBJ1-1, with D uncertain. The CDR3 is 14 residues long. Per the germline V gene, CDR1 is SGHTA and CDR2 is FQGNSA. V lost 4 bases, J lost 5 bases, and 14 bases lay in between. CDR3 nucleotide sequence: TGTGCCAGCAGCTCACTAACGATGGGGACTGAAGCTTTCTTT. Translating gives CASSSLTMGTEAFF. The whole variable domain, remainder taken from reference TRBV7-2 and TRBJ1-1, is GAGVSQSPSNKVTEKGKDVELRCDPISGHTALYWYRQSLGQGLEFLIYFQGNSAPDKSGLPSDRFSAERTGGSVSTLTIQRTQQEDSAVYLCASSSLTMGTEAFFGQGTRLTVV.